This record concerns one T cell receptor (delta chain) sequence. There is no known antigen for this receptor. The record has no base qualities; no much larger clone is one base away. The method was RT-PCR. For sequencing, an Illumina MiSeq was employed. TCRdb processed the public reads again with the CATT caller, after which rows with matching DNA were combined. The sample table lists some 2,900 delta-chain clones, 2.5% to 3% of them with a count of one. Just over 20% of the sample comes from the top ten. The V end gives up 0 bases and the J end 0 bases, leaving 4 bases in the junction not matched to a gene. The germline V gene supplies CDR1 GEAIGNYY and CDR2 EKD. There are 16 amino acids in the CDR3, from cysteine to phenylalanine inclusive. Just CDR3 DNA is preserved here, 48 bases in frame from base 1. The entry originates in a study of gamma-delta T cells after stem cell transplantation (dated by TCRdb to the mid-2010s).

The chain links TRDV2 with TRDJ1; TRDD3 fits 9 bases in the junction. Source material: gamma-delta T cells. The TCR was taken from a human donor. It is not recorded whose cells these are; they may come from a transplant donor. The DNA sequence is given as TGTGCCTGTGACACCGTACTGGGGGAAAACACCGATAAACTCATCTTT. It is translated as CACDTVLGENTDKLIF.